These 4 T cell receptor beta chains were sequenced from one sample in a study of T cell repertoires in cytomegalovirus infection. TCRdb reprocessed the reads with MiXCR, giving one entry per CDR3 protein. This sample has approximately 180,000 distinct CDR3 sequences, with roughly 9.8% found just once. What was sequenced was PBMCs. The source is a human donor in good health (CMV status not recorded). Some clones in this sample may be carry-over from other donors' samples.

The sample holds many counts of this clonotype. This chain links TRBV19 with TRBJ2-7; D possibly corresponds to TRBD1 (5 bases). Between the trimmed V and J ends, which lost 5 bases and 0 bases, there was a span of 11 bases. CDR1 is LNHDA, CDR2 SQIVND, per germline (reference sequence). The CDR3 loop spans 14 amino acids. The CDR3 reads CASSSTGSSYEQYF. For the CDR3, the DNA is TGTGCCAGTAGTTCAACAGGCAGCTCCTACGAGCAGTACTTC.

This clonotype was counted many times. The rearrangement joins TRBV7-9 to TRBJ2-7, with unresolved D. The V gene lost 8 bases and the J gene lost 0 bases, with 14 bases spanning the gap. CDR1 and CDR2 from the germline V gene are SEHNR and FQNEAQ (reference sequence). The CDR3 has 14 residues. The CDR3 region has the DNA TGTGCCAGCCGAGGCCCCCTCGGCTCCTACGAGCAGTACTTC. Amino acids: CASRGPLGSYEQYF. The whole variable domain, remainder taken from reference TRBV7-9 and TRBJ2-7, is DTGVSQNPRHKITKRGQNVTFRCDPISEHNRLYWYRQTLGQGPEFLTYFQNEAQLEKSRLLSDRFSAERPKGSFSTLEIQRTEQGDSAMYLCASRGPLGSYEQYFGPGTRLTVT.

The chain couples TRBV30 to TRBJ2-7; 7 bases are shared with TRBD1. The CDR3 sequence is 13 residues long. Germline values: CDR1 GTSNPN, CDR2 SVGIG (reference sequence). The V and J ends lost 3 bases and 5 bases, in that order; junction bases with no gene match: 7. The CDR3 reads CAWRTRQGHEQYF. CDR3 coding DNA: TGTGCCTGGAGAACGAGACAGGGCCACGAGCAGTACTTC.

For this clonotype: This could be a read error, since a much larger clone is one nucleotide away. This sequence joins TRBV19 and TRBJ1-1; D is uncertain. The CDR3 consists of 15 residues. V was cut by 5 bases and J by 1 base, with 14 bases left in between. Germline V gene sequence: CDR1 LNHDA, CDR2 SQIVND (reference sequence). The CDR3: CASSVGGMENTEAFF. The CDR3 DNA is TGTGCCAGTAGTGTAGGAGGGATGGAGAACACTGAAGCTTTCTTT.